The next 5 T cell receptor beta chains were all read from a single sample in a study of control samples from healthy donors and cancer patients (dated by TCRdb to 2020 to 2022). Receptor libraries were prepared by the immunoSEQ multiplex PCR assay. This is the immuneACCESS table as TCRdb keeps it, with only in-frame sequences that have V and J called. A part of the clones is gone; compared with another copy, unresolved V genes explain less than half, and the rest is unexplained. A total of roughly 120,000 clones appear in this sample, more than 70% of them only once. Less than 3.5% of the sample rests with the top ten. Material for sequencing was blood. These receptors all come from a man aged 40-49 years in good health.

The V and J genes are TRBV9 and TRBJ1-1; D gene unclear. This CDR3 is 17 amino acids long. V lost 0 bases, J lost 6 bases, and 21 bases lay in between. The germline CDR1 and CDR2 sequences are SGDLS and YYNGEE. The CDR3 nucleotides read TGTGCCAGCAGCGTAGATGCGGCGGACCCTCGGAAGGCTGAAGCTTTCTTT. It translates to CASSVDAADPRKAEAFF.

For the CDR3, the DNA is TGTGCCAGCAGTGGAAATGGGGCCGGCACAGATACGCAGTATTTT. Its translation is CASSGNGAGTDTQYF. The chain carries TRBV2 and TRBJ2-3; tentatively, D is TRBD1 (5 bases). CDR3 size: 15 residues. V gave up 4 bases and J gave up 1 base, with 12 bases separating them. The germline CDR1 and CDR2 sequences are SNHLY and FYNNEI.

The chain combines TRBV4-1 with TRBJ1-5; D may be TRBD1 (6 bases). The CDR3 extends over 17 amino acids. Germline V gene sequence: CDR1 MGHRA, CDR2 YSYEKL. V was shortened by 1 base and J by 0 bases, with 13 bases between the two germline ends. The CDR3 region has the DNA TGCGCCAGCAGCCAAGGGCCAGGGGAAAATAGCAATCAGCCCCAGCATTTT. Its protein is CASSQGPGENSNQPQHF.

The chain recombines TRBV5-1 with TRBJ1-4, with 12 bases identical to TRBD1. The V and J ends lost 4 bases and 8 bases, in that order; junction bases with no gene match: 3. The CDR3 spans 14 residues. The germline V gene encodes CDR1 SGHRS and CDR2 YFSETQ. The CDR3 nucleotides read TGCGCCAGCAGCGGGACAGGGGGCGGCGAAAAACTGTTTTTT. This codes for CASSGTGGGEKLFF.

Turning to this clone: At the DNA level, this CDR3 is encoded by other sequences in the same sample as well. J is TRBJ2-7 and V is TRBV7-8; the D gene is possibly TRBD2 (5 bases). Germline assignment: CDR1 SGHVS and CDR2 FQNEAQ. V lost 5 bases and J 3 bases, leaving 8 bases between the germline ends. This CDR3 has 12 residues. The CDR3 bases are TGTGCCAGCAGCCCAAGCGGCTACGAGCAGTACTTC. Its translation is CASSPSGYEQYF.